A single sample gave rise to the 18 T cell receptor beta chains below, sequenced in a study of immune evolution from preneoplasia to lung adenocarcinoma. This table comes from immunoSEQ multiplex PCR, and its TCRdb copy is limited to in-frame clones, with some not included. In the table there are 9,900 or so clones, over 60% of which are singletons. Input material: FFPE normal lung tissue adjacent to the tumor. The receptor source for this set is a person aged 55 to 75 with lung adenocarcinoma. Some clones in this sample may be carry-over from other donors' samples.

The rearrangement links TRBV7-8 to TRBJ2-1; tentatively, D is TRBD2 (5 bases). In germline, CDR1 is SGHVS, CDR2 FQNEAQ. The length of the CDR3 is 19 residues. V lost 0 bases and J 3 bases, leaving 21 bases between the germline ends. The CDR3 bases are TGTGCCAGCAGCTTAGCTTTATCTTCGGGGTCCAAATACTACAATGAGCAGTTCTTC. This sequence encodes CASSLALSSGSKYYNEQFF.

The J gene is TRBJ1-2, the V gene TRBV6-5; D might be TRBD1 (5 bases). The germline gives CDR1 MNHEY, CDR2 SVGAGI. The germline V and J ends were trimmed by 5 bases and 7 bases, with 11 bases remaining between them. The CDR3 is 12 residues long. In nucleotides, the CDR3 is TGTGCCAGCAGTCGATACCAGGGTGGCTACACCTTC. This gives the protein CASSRYQGGYTF.

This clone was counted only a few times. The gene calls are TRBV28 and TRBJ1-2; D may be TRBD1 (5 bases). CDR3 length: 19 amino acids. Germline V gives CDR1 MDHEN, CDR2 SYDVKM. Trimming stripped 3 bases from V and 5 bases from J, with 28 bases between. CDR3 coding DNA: TGTGCCAGCAGTTTCAGACCGGGGCGCCTCTCGAGTGCCCGGTATGGCTACACCTTC. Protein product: CASSFRPGRLSSARYGYTF.

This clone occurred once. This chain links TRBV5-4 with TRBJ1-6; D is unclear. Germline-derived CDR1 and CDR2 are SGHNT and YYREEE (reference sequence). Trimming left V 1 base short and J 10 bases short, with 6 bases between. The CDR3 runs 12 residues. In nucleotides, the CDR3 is TGTGCCAGCAGCTTGCCGGGGTCACCCCTCCACTTT. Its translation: CASSLPGSPLHF.

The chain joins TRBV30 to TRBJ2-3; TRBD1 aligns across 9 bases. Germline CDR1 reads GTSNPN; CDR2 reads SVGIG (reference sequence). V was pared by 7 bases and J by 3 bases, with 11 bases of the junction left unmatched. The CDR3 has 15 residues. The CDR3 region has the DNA TGTGCCTCCGACCCGCCGGGACAGGGTACAGATACGCAGTATTTT. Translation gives CASDPPGQGTDTQYF.

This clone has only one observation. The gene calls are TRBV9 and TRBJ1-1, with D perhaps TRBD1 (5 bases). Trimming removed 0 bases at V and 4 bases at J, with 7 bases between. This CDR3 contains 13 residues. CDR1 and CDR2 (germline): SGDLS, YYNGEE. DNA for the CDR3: TGTGCCAGCAGCGTAGGAGGGGCCACTGAAGCTTTCTTT. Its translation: CASSVGGATEAFF.

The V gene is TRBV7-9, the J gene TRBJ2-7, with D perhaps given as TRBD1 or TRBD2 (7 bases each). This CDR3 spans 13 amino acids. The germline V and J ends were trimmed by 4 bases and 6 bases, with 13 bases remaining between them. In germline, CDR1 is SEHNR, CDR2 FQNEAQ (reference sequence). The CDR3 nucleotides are TGTGCCAGCAGCTCAGTCAGGGGGGGCGAGCAGTACTTC. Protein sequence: CASSSVRGGEQYF.

DNA of the CDR3: TGCGCCAGCAGCTGGGACGGCAATCAGCCCCAGCATTTT. Translation: CASSWDGNQPQHF. The chain recombines TRBV5-1 with TRBJ1-5; D may be TRBD1 (5 bases). Germline CDR1 SGHRS, CDR2 YFSETQ. The CDR3 extends over 13 amino acids. V gave up 3 bases and J gave up 2 bases, with 6 bases separating them.

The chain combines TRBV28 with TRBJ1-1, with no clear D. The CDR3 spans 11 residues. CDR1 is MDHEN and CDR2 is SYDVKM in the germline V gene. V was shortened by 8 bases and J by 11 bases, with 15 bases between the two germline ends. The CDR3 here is CASATPRRAFF. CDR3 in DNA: TGTGCCAGCGCCACCCCCCGCAGGGCTTTCTTT.

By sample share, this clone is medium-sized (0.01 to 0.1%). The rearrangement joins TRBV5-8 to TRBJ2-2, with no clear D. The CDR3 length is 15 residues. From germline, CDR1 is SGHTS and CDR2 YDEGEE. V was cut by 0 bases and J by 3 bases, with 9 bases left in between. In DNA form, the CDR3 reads TGTGCCAGCAGCTTGGTTGTGGGATACACCGGGGAGCTGTTTTTT. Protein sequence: CASSLVVGYTGELFF.

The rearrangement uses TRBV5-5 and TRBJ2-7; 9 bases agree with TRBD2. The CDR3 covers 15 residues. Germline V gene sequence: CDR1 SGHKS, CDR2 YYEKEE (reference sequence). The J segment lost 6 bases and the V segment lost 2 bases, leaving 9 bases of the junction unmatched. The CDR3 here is CASSFTGLAPLEQYF. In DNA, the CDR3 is TGTGCCAGCAGCTTTACGGGACTAGCTCCCCTCGAGCAGTACTTC.

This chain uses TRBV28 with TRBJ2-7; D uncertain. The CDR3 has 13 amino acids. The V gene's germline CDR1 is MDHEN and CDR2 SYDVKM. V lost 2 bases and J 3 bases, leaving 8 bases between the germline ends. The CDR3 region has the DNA TGTGCCAGCAGTTTAGGGGTTAGCTACGAGCAGTACTTC. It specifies CASSLGVSYEQYF.

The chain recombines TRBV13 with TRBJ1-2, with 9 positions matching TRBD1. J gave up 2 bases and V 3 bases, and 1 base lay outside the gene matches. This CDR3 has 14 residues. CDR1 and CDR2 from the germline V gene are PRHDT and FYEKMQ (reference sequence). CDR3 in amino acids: CASSLDRGNYGYTF. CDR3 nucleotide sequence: TGTGCCAGCAGCTTGGACAGGGGAAACTATGGCTACACCTTC.

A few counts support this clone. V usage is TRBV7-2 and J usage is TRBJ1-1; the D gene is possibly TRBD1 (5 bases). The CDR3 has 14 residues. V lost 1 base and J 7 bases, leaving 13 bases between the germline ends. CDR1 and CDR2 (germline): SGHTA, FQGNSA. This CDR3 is CASSLDRGKDEAFF. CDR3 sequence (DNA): TGTGCCAGCAGCTTAGACCGGGGGAAGGATGAAGCTTTCTTT.

CDR3 residues: CASSQLPTGSSGANVLTF. CDR3 DNA: TGCGCCAGCAGCCAACTCCCGACCGGGTCCTCTGGGGCCAACGTCCTGACTTTC. The rearrangement uses TRBV4-1 and TRBJ2-6; D not certain. The CDR3 runs 18 residues. Germline V gene data show CDR1 as MGHRA and CDR2 as YSYEKL. With 2 bases removed from V and 0 bases from J, the gap between germline ends came to 14 bases.

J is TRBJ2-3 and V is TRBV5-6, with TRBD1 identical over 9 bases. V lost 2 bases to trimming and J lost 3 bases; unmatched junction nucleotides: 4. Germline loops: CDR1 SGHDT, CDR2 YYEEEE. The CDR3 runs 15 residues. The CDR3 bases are TGTGCCAGCAGCTTTCGGACAGGGGTGACAGATACGCAGTATTTT. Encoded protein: CASSFRTGVTDTQYF. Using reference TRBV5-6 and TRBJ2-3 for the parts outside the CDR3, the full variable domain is DAGVTQSPTHLIKTRGQQVTLRCSPKSGHDTVSWYQQALGQGPQFIFQYYEEEERQRGNFPDRFSGHQFPNYSSELNVNALLLGDSALYLCASSFRTGVTDTQYFGPGTRLTVL.

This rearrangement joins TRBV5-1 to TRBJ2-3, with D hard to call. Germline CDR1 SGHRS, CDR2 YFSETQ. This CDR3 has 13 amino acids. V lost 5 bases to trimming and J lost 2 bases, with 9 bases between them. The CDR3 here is CASRSTDTDTQYF. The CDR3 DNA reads TGCGCCAGCAGATCGACGGACACAGATACGCAGTATTTT. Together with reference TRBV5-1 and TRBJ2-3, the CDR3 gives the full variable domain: KAGVTQTPRYLIKTRGQQVTLSCSPISGHRSVSWYQQTPGQGLQFLFEYFSETQRNKGNFPGRFSGRQFSNSRSEMNVSTLELGDSALYLCASRSTDTDTQYFGPGTRLTVL.

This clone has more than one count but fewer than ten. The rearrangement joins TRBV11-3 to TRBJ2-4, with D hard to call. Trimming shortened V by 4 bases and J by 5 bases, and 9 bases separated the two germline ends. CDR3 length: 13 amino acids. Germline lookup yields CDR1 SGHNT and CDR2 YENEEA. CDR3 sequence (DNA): TGTGCCAGCAGCTCGACGGACCAAAACATTCAGTACTTC. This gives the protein CASSSTDQNIQYF.